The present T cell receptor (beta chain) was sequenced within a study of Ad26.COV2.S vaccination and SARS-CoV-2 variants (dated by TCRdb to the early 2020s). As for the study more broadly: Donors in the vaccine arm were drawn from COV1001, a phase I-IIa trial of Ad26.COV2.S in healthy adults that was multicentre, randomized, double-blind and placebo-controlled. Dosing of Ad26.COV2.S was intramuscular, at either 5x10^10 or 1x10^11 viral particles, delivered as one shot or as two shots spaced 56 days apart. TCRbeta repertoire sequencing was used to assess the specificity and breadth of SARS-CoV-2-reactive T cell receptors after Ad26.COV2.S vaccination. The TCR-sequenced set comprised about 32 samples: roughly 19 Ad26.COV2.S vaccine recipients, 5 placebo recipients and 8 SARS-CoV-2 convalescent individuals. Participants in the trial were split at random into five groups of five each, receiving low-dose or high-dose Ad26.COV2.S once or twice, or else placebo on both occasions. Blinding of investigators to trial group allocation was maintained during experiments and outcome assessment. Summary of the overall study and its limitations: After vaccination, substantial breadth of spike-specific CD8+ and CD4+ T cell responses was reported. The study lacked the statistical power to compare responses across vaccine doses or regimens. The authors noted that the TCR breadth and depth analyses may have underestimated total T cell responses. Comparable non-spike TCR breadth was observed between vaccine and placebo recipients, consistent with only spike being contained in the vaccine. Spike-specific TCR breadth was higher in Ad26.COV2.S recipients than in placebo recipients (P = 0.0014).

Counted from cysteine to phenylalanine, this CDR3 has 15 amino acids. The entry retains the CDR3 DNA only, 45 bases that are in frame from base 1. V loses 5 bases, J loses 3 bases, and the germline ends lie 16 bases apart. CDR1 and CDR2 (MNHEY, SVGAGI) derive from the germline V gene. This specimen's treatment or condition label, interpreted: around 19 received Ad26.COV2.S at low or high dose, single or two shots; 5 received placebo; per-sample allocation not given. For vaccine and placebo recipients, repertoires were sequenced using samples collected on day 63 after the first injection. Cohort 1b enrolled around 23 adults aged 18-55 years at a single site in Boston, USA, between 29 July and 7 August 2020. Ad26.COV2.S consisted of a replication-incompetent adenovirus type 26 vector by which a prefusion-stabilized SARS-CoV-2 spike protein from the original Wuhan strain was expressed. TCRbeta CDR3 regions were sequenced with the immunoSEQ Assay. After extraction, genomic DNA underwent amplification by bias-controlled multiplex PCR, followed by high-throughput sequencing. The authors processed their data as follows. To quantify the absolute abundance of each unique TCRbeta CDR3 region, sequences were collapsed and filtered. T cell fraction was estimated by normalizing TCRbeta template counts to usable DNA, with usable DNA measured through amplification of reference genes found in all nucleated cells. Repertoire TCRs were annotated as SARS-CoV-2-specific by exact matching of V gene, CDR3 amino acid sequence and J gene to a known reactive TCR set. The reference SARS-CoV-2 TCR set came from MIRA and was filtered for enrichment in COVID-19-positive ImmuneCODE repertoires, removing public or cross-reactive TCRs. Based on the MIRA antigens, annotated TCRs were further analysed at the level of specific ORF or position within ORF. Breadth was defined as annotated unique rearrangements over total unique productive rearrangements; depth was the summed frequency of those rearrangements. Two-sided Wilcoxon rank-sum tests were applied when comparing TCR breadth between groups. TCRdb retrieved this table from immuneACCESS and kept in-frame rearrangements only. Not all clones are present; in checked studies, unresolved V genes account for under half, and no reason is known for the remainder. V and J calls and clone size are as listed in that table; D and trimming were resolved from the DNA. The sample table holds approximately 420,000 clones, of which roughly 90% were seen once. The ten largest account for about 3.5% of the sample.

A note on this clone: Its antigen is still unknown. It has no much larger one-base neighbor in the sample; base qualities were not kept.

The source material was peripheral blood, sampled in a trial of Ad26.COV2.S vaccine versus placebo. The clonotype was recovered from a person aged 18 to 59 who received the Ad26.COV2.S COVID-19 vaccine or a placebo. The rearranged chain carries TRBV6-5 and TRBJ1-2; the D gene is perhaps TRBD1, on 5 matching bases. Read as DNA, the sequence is TGTGCCAGCAGTCCCAGCCCAGGGCTAGACTATGGCTACACCTTC. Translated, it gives CASSPSPGLDYGYTF.